The clone carrying this T cell receptor (beta chain) has just one count. When the RNA was reverse transcribed, random hexamers were used with an input of about 0.5 to 1 ug. Amplification of TCR beta CDR3 across 54 Vbeta and 13 Jbeta was performed with immunoSEQ multiplex PCR. Each CDR3 protein gets one entry after TCRdb re-called the immunoSEQ multiplex PCR reads with MiXCR. The sample carries some 190,000 distinct CDR3 sequences, approximately 95% recorded once. The sample belongs to a study of CD8 T cells in Susac syndrome. TCR beta sequencing was performed on blood CD8+ and CD4+ T cells. Healthy donors served as age- and sex-matched controls. The CDR3 has 12 amino acids. V shed 4 bases and J 5 bases; nucleotides not matched to a gene: 4. Germline CDR1 SQVTM, CDR2 ANQGSEA.

The clonotype comes from a human donor in good health. The specimen was CD4+ T cells from PBMCs. The chain joins TRBV29-1 to TRBJ1-2; 7 bases are shared with TRBD1. The CDR3 DNA sequence: TGCAGCGTTGGTCGGGACAGATATGGCTACACCTTC. This translates into CSVGRDRYGYTF.